This is a list of T cell receptor beta chains from one sample in a study of blood T cell repertoires in COVID-19. Using immunoSEQ multiplex PCR, the repertoire was profiled, and TCRdb retains in-frame clones only, with some absent. The sample lists 250,000 or so clones; 90% were seen once. Sequencing input: peripheral blood. The receptors stem from a woman aged 55 to 70 with COVID-19, enrolled during active disease. Each CDR3 is given with its conserved first and last residue. The order of the fields is D gene, J gene, clone size, V gene, CDR3 protein, CDR3 DNA. D genes are given only for firm matches. Rows may omit the clone size; those that give it use once, few, many or a size class.

D: TRBD1
J: TRBJ2-5
size: .
V: TRBV27
CDR3: CASGTGGAVEETQYF
DNA: TGTGCCAGCGGGACAGGGGGCGCGGTTGAGGAGACCCAGTACTTC

D: TRBD1
J: TRBJ1-4
size: .
V: TRBV4-2
CDR3: CASSQQGQGAAEKLFF
DNA: TGTGCCAGCAGCCAACAGGGGCAGGGGGCGGCTGAAAAACTGTTTTTT

D: .
J: TRBJ1-2
size: .
V: TRBV10-3
CDR3: CAISESTLEGYYGYTF
DNA: TGTGCCATCAGTGAGTCGACTCTGGAGGGGTACTATGGCTACACCTTC

D: .
J: TRBJ2-7
size: once
V: TRBV4-2
CDR3: CASSQVSEGEQYF
DNA: TGTGCCAGCAGCCAAGTTTCTGAGGGCGAGCAGTACTTC

D: .
J: TRBJ1-4
size: .
V: TRBV6-5
CDR3: CASSLGQASKKLFF
DNA: TGTGCCAGCAGTTTGGGGCAGGCGTCTAAAAAACTGTTTTTT

D: TRBD1
J: TRBJ1-2
size: .
V: TRBV6-5
CDR3: CASSYRGRRDGYTF
DNA: TGTGCCAGCAGTTACAGGGGGCGCCGGGATGGCTACACCTTC

D: TRBD2
J: TRBJ2-1
size: .
V: TRBV9
CDR3: CASSEAVAGAGKSEQFF
DNA: TGTGCCAGCAGCGAGGCGGTAGCGGGGGCTGGTAAATCTGAGCAGTTCTTC

D: .
J: TRBJ1-1
size: .
V: TRBV18
CDR3: CASSLSSGLEAFF
DNA: TGTGCCAGCTCACTCTCATCTGGGCTCGAAGCTTTCTTT

D: TRBD2
J: TRBJ2-1
size: .
V: TRBV24-1
CDR3: CATSDPGLPERFF
DNA: TGTGCCACCAGTGACCCGGGACTACCGGAACGGTTCTTC

D: .
J: TRBJ1-5
size: .
V: TRBV5-8
CDR3: CASSLRDQPQHF
DNA: TGTGCCAGCAGCTTGCGCGATCAGCCCCAGCATTTT

D: .
J: TRBJ1-1
size: .
V: TRBV6-5
CDR3: CASSWGQNTEAFF
DNA: TGTGCCAGCTCCTGGGGGCAGAACACTGAAGCTTTCTTT

D: .
J: TRBJ1-5
size: .
V: TRBV7-2
CDR3: CASTRRRDDQPQHF
DNA: TGTGCCAGCACCAGGCGGAGGGACGATCAGCCCCAGCATTTT

D: TRBD2
J: TRBJ2-5
size: .
V: TRBV19
CDR3: CASSTTSGGGETQYF
DNA: TGTGCCAGTAGTACGACTAGCGGGGGAGGGGAGACCCAGTACTTC

D: TRBD1
J: TRBJ1-2
size: .
V: TRBV5-1
CDR3: CASSLAQGTVYGYTF
DNA: TGCGCCAGCAGCTTGGCTCAGGGGACAGTCTATGGCTACACCTTC

D: TRBD1
J: TRBJ1-2
size: .
V: TRBV5-1
CDR3: CASSPGDRAYGYTF
DNA: TGCGCCAGCAGCCCCGGGGACAGGGCCTATGGCTACACCTTC

D: .
J: TRBJ2-2
size: .
V: TRBV27
CDR3: CASSLSPGKNTGELFF
DNA: TGTGCCAGCAGTTTATCCCCCGGGAAGAACACCGGGGAGCTGTTTTTT

D: TRBD1
J: TRBJ1-5
size: .
V: TRBV10-3
CDR3: CAISPTGDNNQPQHF
DNA: TGTGCCATCAGCCCGACAGGGGATAACAATCAGCCCCAGCATTTT

D: .
J: TRBJ1-4
size: .
V: TRBV28
CDR3: CATSNPYGEKLFF
DNA: TGTGCCACAAGTAATCCCTACGGTGAAAAACTGTTTTTT

D: .
J: TRBJ2-3
size: .
V: TRBV4-3
CDR3: CASSQDGTPGTDTQYF
DNA: TGCGCCAGCAGCCAAGATGGGACTCCCGGCACAGATACGCAGTATTTT

D: .
J: TRBJ1-2
size: .
V: TRBV5-1
CDR3: CASSLELNYGYTF
DNA: TGCGCCAGCAGCTTGGAACTTAACTATGGCTACACCTTC

D: TRBD1
J: TRBJ1-1
size: .
V: TRBV5-1
CDR3: CASSLGPGTGGPEAFF
DNA: TGCGCCAGCAGCTTGGGGCCCGGGACAGGGGGCCCTGAAGCTTTCTTT

D: TRBD1
J: TRBJ2-1
size: .
V: TRBV9
CDR3: CASSVEGAEYNEQFF
DNA: TGTGCCAGCAGCGTAGAGGGGGCTGAATACAATGAGCAGTTCTTC

D: TRBD1
J: TRBJ1-1
size: .
V: TRBV2
CDR3: CASRTLGGGGTEAFF
DNA: TGTGCCAGCAGAACCCTAGGGGGCGGCGGCACTGAAGCTTTCTTT

D: TRBD1
J: TRBJ1-6
size: .
V: TRBV6-2/TRBV6-3
CDR3: CASSSTGTGGSGLHF
DNA: TGTGCCAGCAGCTCAACCGGGACAGGGGGTTCTGGCCTCCACTTT

D: TRBD2
J: TRBJ2-2
size: .
V: TRBV5-1
CDR3: CASSSFSGGPNTGELFF
DNA: TGCGCCAGCAGCTCCTTTAGCGGGGGCCCGAACACCGGGGAGCTGTTTTTT

D: .
J: TRBJ1-2
size: .
V: TRBV29-1
CDR3: CSVEDLRYGYTF
DNA: TGCAGCGTTGAAGATCTTCGGTATGGCTACACCTTC

D: TRBD1
J: TRBJ1-1
size: .
V: TRBV13
CDR3: CASSRDRDFGAFF
DNA: TGTGCCAGCAGCCGGGACAGGGATTTTGGAGCTTTCTTT

D: TRBD1
J: TRBJ1-2
size: .
V: TRBV3-1/TRBV3-2
CDR3: CASSQDGTGGRGYTF
DNA: TGTGCCAGCAGCCAAGACGGGACAGGGGGGCGTGGCTACACCTTC

D: TRBD2
J: TRBJ2-3
size: .
V: TRBV10-3
CDR3: CAISGGLAGITDTQYF
DNA: TGTGCCATCAGTGGGGGGCTAGCGGGGATCACAGATACGCAGTATTTT

D: .
J: TRBJ1-1
size: once
V: TRBV5-1
CDR3: CASSLSGRVTEAFF
DNA: TGCGCCAGCAGCTTGTCAGGGAGGGTGACTGAAGCTTTCTTT

D: TRBD1
J: TRBJ1-5
size: .
V: TRBV19
CDR3: CASSIARTGGQPQHF
DNA: TGTGCCAGTAGTATAGCCCGGACAGGTGGGCAGCCCCAGCATTTT

D: TRBD1
J: TRBJ1-4
size: .
V: TRBV7-7
CDR3: CASSPSGQGNEKLFF
DNA: TGTGCCAGCAGCCCATCCGGACAGGGGAATGAAAAACTGTTTTTT

D: .
J: TRBJ2-2
size: .
V: TRBV6-5
CDR3: CASSYPSDTGELFF
DNA: TGTGCCAGCAGTTACCCCTCAGACACCGGGGAGCTGTTTTTT

D: TRBD1
J: TRBJ1-1
size: .
V: TRBV7-9
CDR3: CASSPRQGGEAFF
DNA: TGTGCCAGCAGCCCCCGACAGGGGGGTGAAGCTTTCTTT

D: .
J: TRBJ1-3
size: once
V: TRBV10-3
CDR3: CAIRQGSSIAGNTIYF
DNA: TGTGCCATCAGACAGGGTTCCTCAATCGCTGGAAACACCATATATTTT

D: .
J: TRBJ1-1
size: .
V: TRBV5-6
CDR3: CASSFGQNTEAFF
DNA: TGTGCCAGCAGCTTCGGACAGAACACTGAAGCTTTCTTT

D: .
J: TRBJ1-6
size: .
V: TRBV6-6
CDR3: CASSYSSQGISSPLHF
DNA: TGTGCCAGCAGTTACTCGAGTCAGGGTATTAGTTCACCCCTCCACTTT

D: .
J: TRBJ1-5
size: .
V: TRBV5-1
CDR3: CASSPGEIGGAQPQHF
DNA: TGCGCCAGCAGCCCCGGGGAGATTGGGGGGGCACAGCCCCAGCATTTT

D: TRBD2
J: TRBJ2-5
size: .
V: TRBV2
CDR3: CASSSGTSGEETQYF
DNA: TGTGCCAGCAGTTCCGGGACTAGCGGGGAAGAGACCCAGTACTTC

D: .
J: TRBJ1-2
size: .
V: TRBV4-3
CDR3: CASSHALQGNGANYGYTF
DNA: TGCGCCAGCAGCCATGCATTACAGGGAAATGGGGCTAACTATGGCTACACCTTC

D: .
J: TRBJ2-2
size: .
V: TRBV12-3/TRBV12-4
CDR3: CASSTHTGELFF
DNA: TGTGCCAGCAGTACTCACACCGGGGAGCTGTTTTTT

D: TRBD1
J: TRBJ1-4
size: .
V: TRBV5-8
CDR3: CASSAQGYKREKLFF
DNA: TGTGCCAGCAGCGCACAGGGGTATAAGAGAGAAAAACTGTTTTTT

D: TRBD1
J: TRBJ1-5
size: .
V: TRBV6-2/TRBV6-3
CDR3: CASSYGAGGSQPQHF
DNA: TGTGCCAGCAGTTACGGCGCAGGGGGCAGTCAGCCCCAGCATTTT

D: TRBD1
J: TRBJ1-5
size: .
V: TRBV30
CDR3: CAWSADRDQPQHF
DNA: TGTGCCTGGAGCGCTGACAGGGACCAGCCCCAGCATTTT

D: .
J: TRBJ1-2
size: .
V: TRBV11-2
CDR3: CASKELPVYGYTF
DNA: TGTGCCAGCAAAGAACTACCCGTATATGGCTACACCTTC

D: TRBD1
J: TRBJ1-3
size: .
V: TRBV5-4
CDR3: CASSLGGTGDRGNTIYF
DNA: TGTGCCAGCAGCTTGGGAGGGACAGGGGACCGGGGGAACACCATATATTTT